These 23 T cell receptor beta chains were sequenced from one sample in a study of T cells in Graves' hyperthyroidism and ophthalmopathy. TCR beta CDR3 sequences were amplified from RNA transcripts. Using the HTBI primer set, a first-round RT-PCR was run on the TCR CDR3. A single record per CDR3 protein comes from TCRdb applying MiXCR to the multiplex PCR reads. Of around 600,000 distinct CDR3 sequences listed, around 14% are singletons. Sequenced: blood. The receptor set was obtained from a young woman with Graves' ophthalmopathy.

The rearrangement joins TRBV10-3 to TRBJ1-6; D is perhaps TRBD1 (5 bases). From germline, CDR1 is ENHRY and CDR2 SYGVKD. V lost 6 bases and J lost 0, with 9 bases in between. The length of the CDR3 is 15 residues. In DNA form, the CDR3 reads TGTGCCATCAGCCGCGACAGCTCCTATAATTCACCCCTCCACTTT. This gives the protein CAISRDSSYNSPLHF.

This clonotype showed up many times. This chain joins TRBV6-2 or TRBV6-3 and TRBJ1-1, with D hard to call. The V gene lost 5 bases and the J gene lost 4 bases, with 32 bases spanning the gap. This CDR3 region has 20 residues. Germline V CDR1 and CDR2: MNHEY, SVGEGT. The CDR3 DNA is TGTGCCAGCAGTCGCCAGGCGAAGATCCGGAAGAATGGAATAAGCACTGAAGCTTTCTTT. Its translation is CASSRQAKIRKNGISTEAFF.

There are many counts of this clonotype. This rearrangement joins TRBV28 to TRBJ1-2; D may be TRBD1 (5 bases). The CDR3 runs to 12 residues. Trimming removed 2 bases at V and 7 bases at J, with 8 bases between. CDR1 is MDHEN and CDR2 is SYDVKM in the germline V gene. The CDR3 here is CASSLQGPGYTF. For the CDR3, the DNA is TGTGCCAGCAGTTTACAGGGACCTGGCTACACCTTC.

The sample holds many counts of this clonotype. The chain's CDR3 is CASSFRHPGYYGYTF. CDR3 in DNA: TGTGCCAGCAGTTTCCGACACCCCGGGTACTATGGCTACACCTTC. V is TRBV27 and J is TRBJ1-2, with D unresolved. The length of the CDR3 is 15 residues. Germline CDR1 reads MNHEY; CDR2 reads SMNVEV (reference sequence). Trimming cost V 3 bases and J 3 bases, with 14 bases left between them.

This clonotype has a count of ten or more. V usage is TRBV10-3 and J usage is TRBJ2-1; D may be TRBD2 (5 bases). CDR1 ENHRY and CDR2 SYGVKD come from the germline V gene. V was clipped by 3 bases and J by 0 bases, with 6 bases between them. The CDR3 contains 14 residues. The DNA of the CDR3 is TGTGCCATCAGTGACAGCGGCTCCTACAATGAGCAGTTCTTC. This codes for CAISDSGSYNEQFF.

Many counts were recorded for this clonotype. The rearrangement uses TRBV28 and TRBJ1-2, with 7 bases matching TRBD1. Trimming at V came to 4 bases and at J to 3 bases, leaving 11 bases not matched to a gene. Germline V gives CDR1 MDHEN, CDR2 SYDVKM. There are 16 residues in the CDR3. CDR3 sequence: CASSSRTGRRDYGYTF. CDR3 coding DNA: TGTGCCAGCAGTTCTCGGACAGGCCGAAGAGACTATGGCTACACCTTC.

This clonotype occurred many times. V usage is TRBV7-2 and J usage is TRBJ1-5; D is uncertain. The germline V and J ends were trimmed by 5 bases and 5 bases, with 13 bases remaining between them. Looked up from germline, CDR1 is SGHTA and CDR2 is FQGNSA. This CDR3 has 14 residues. The CDR3 region has the DNA TGTGCCAGCAGCCTCTTTAGGGTGGATCAGCCCCAGCATTTT. Its translation is CASSLFRVDQPQHF.

This clonotype came up a few times. The CDR3 loop reads CAVLRQTYEQYF. The CDR3 nucleotides are TGTGCCGTACTGAGGCAAACCTACGAGCAGTACTTC. The chain recombines TRBV10-3 with TRBJ2-7; D gene ambiguous. The CDR3 has 12 residues. Trimming removed 11 bases at V and 2 bases at J, with 13 bases between. From germline, CDR1 is ENHRY and CDR2 SYGVKD.

This clonotype was seen a handful of times. One end of the junction varies from germline; a read error may be responsible. The V call is TRBV12-3 or TRBV12-4, the J call TRBJ1-3; no firm D call. There are 11 residues in the CDR3. The CDR3 loop is CASSLGRTGDF. The CDR3 DNA reads TGTGCCAGCAGTTTAGGGCGGACCGGAGATTTT.

This clonotype appeared many times. The rearrangement joins TRBV28 to TRBJ1-1; 8 nucleotides align to TRBD1. The germline V gene has CDR1 MDHEN and CDR2 SYDVKM. V lost 8 bases, J lost 5 bases, and 4 bases stayed unmatched. The CDR3 totals 12 residues. The CDR3 coding sequence is TGTGCCAGCGACAGGGGTGGGACTGAAGCTTTCTTT. Its protein product is CASDRGGTEAFF.

The chain carries TRBV27 and TRBJ1-5, with 7 bases aligning to TRBD1. CDR1 is MNHEY and CDR2 is SMNVEV in the germline V gene (reference sequence). The CDR3 totals 16 residues. V dropped 5 bases and J dropped 7; count of bases not matched to a gene: 14. CDR3 nucleotide sequence: TGTGCCAGCAGTCCAATAAAGGGACAGATGGGGCAGCCCCAGCATTTT. This translates into CASSPIKGQMGQPQHF.

In its sample, this clonotype was seen a few times. The V and J genes are TRBV9 and TRBJ2-3, with 9 bases fitting TRBD2. The trim removed 4 bases at V and 6 bases at J, leaving 12 bases unmatched. Germline V gene sequence: CDR1 SGDLS, CDR2 YYNGEE. The CDR3 is 16 amino acids. The CDR3 DNA reads as TGTGCCAGCAGCCCCCGAGCGGGAGGAGTCGCCGATACGCAGTATTTT. It translates to CASSPRAGGVADTQYF.

This clonotype was detected ten times or more. This chain joins TRBV20-1 and TRBJ1-2; a weak D match, TRBD1 (6 bases). The CDR3 extends over 14 amino acids. V was cut by 2 bases and J by 1 base, with 11 bases left in between. CDR1 and CDR2 from the germline V gene are DFQATT and SNEGSKA (reference sequence). CDR3: CSARLTGVNYGYTF. The CDR3 bases are TGCAGTGCTAGATTGACAGGAGTTAACTATGGCTACACCTTC.

The chain couples TRBV5-8 to TRBJ2-4, with 9 bases matching TRBD2. The V and J ends lost 4 bases and 3 bases, in that order; junction bases with no gene match: 8. The CDR3 runs 16 residues. The germline V gene has CDR1 SGHTS and CDR2 YDEGEE. The CDR3 here is CASSPSGRFGKNIQYF. CDR3 nucleotides: TGTGCCAGCAGCCCAAGCGGGAGGTTTGGCAAAAACATTCAGTACTTC.

The V and J genes are TRBV9 and TRBJ2-3; the D is unclear. Germline CDR1 and CDR2: SGDLS and YYNGEE. This CDR3 has 14 amino acids. The ends were cut back, 4 bases at V and 6 bases at J, with 15 bases in the middle. This CDR3 is CASSPNTREDTQYF. In DNA, the CDR3 is TGTGCCAGCAGCCCCAATACAAGAGAGGATACGCAGTATTTT.

This clonotype came up many times. The chain couples TRBV29-1 to TRBJ2-7; 13 bases match TRBD2. The CDR3 contains 16 residues. V was clipped by 2 bases and J by 5 bases; unmatched bases: 9. CDR1 and CDR2 from the germline V gene are SQVTM and ANQGSEA. The CDR3 protein is CSVEFWTSGSINEQYF. The CDR3 nucleotides are TGCAGCGTTGAATTCTGGACTAGCGGGAGTATCAACGAGCAGTACTTC.

Ten or more counts support this clonotype. This CDR3 reads CASSAGGPYNEQFF. Here the CDR3 DNA reads TGTGCCAGCAGCGCAGGGGGCCCCTACAATGAGCAGTTCTTC. This chain uses TRBV2 with TRBJ2-1; 8 bases match TRBD1. V lost 6 bases to trimming and J lost 2 bases; unmatched junction nucleotides: 3. Germline CDR1 SNHLY, CDR2 FYNNEI. The CDR3 sequence is 14 residues long.

This clonotype was recorded many times. The V gene is TRBV5-1, the J gene TRBJ2-4; D possibly corresponds to TRBD1 (6 bases). The germline V gene has CDR1 SGHRS and CDR2 YFSETQ. The V end lost 4 bases, the J end lost 0 bases, and 14 bases lay between the germline ends. The CDR3 totals 16 residues. The CDR3 bases are TGCGCCAGCAGCCAGGGGTCAGATCTAGCCAAAAACATTCAGTACTTC. Its protein is CASSQGSDLAKNIQYF.

This clonotype came up many times. The chain joins TRBV6-1 to TRBJ2-1, with unresolved D. CDR1 and CDR2 (germline): MNHNS, SASEGT. The V and J ends lost 6 bases and 5 bases respectively, with 11 bases between them. This CDR3 contains 13 residues. CDR3: CASRGSANNEQFF. The DNA for the CDR3 is TGTGCCAGCAGAGGGTCAGCCAACAATGAGCAGTTCTTC.

This clonotype was seen many times. This chain links TRBV20-1 with TRBJ2-5; TRBD1 or TRBD2 may be the D gene (5 bases each). The V end lost 2 bases, the J end lost 2 bases, and 9 bases lay between the germline ends. Germline CDR1 reads DFQATT; CDR2 reads SNEGSKA (reference sequence). The CDR3 extends over 13 amino acids. The DNA for the CDR3 is TGCAGTGCTAGACCGGGACGGCAAGAGACCCAGTACTTC. Residues: CSARPGRQETQYF.

The sample holds many counts of this clonotype. The chain combines TRBV6-2 or TRBV6-3 with TRBJ1-5; 8 nucleotides match TRBD1. The V gene's germline CDR1 is MNHEY and CDR2 SVGEGT. CDR3 size: 15 residues. V lost 6 bases and J lost 3; bases outside the gene matches: 7. The CDR3 nucleotides are TGTGCCAGCAGCTACGGACAGGGCGTCAATCAGCCCCAGCATTTT. Protein sequence: CASSYGQGVNQPQHF.

V and J are TRBV7-9 and TRBJ2-1; 12 bases are shared with TRBD2. Trimming cost V 8 bases and J 10 bases; bases outside gene matches: 9. Germline CDR1 SEHNR, CDR2 FQNEAQ (reference sequence). The CDR3 is 14 amino acids. The CDR3 loop reads CASLLAGGAKEQFF. Written as DNA, the CDR3 is TGTGCCAGCCTCCTAGCGGGAGGGGCCAAGGAGCAGTTCTTC.

The chain combines TRBV27 with TRBJ2-3; no firm D call. The CDR3 is 15 residues long. The germline V and J ends were trimmed by 2 bases and 4 bases, with 13 bases remaining between them. CDR1 and CDR2 (germline): MNHEY, SMNVEV (reference sequence). The CDR3 DNA reads TGTGCCAGCAGTTTAAGGCCCAGCCCCCCAGATACGCAGTATTTT. This gives the protein CASSLRPSPPDTQYF.